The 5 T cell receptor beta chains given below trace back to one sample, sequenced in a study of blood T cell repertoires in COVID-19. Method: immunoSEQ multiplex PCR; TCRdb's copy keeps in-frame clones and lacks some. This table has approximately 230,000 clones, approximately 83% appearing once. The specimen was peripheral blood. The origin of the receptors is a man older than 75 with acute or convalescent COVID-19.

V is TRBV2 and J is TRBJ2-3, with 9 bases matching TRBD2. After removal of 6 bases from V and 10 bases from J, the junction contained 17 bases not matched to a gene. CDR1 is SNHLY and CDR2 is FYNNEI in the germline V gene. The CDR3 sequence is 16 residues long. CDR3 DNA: TGTGCCAGCAGCTCCTTTAGGGGGGGGACTAGCCGCTCGCAGTATTTT. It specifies CASSSFRGGTSRSQYF.

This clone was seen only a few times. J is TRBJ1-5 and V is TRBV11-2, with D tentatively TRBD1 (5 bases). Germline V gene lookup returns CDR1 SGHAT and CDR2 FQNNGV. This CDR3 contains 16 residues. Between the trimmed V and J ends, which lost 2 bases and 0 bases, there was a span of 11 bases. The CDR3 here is CASSLTTDNSNQPQHF. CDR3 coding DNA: TGTGCCAGCAGCTTAACGACAGACAATAGCAATCAGCCCCAGCATTTT.

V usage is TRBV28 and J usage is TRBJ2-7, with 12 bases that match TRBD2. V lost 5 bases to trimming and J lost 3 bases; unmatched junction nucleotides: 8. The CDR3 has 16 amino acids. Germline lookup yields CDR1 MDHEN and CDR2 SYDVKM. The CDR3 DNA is TGTGCCAGCAGTGGGGCTAGCGGGGGGGCTCTCTACGAGCAGTACTTC. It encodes CASSGASGGALYEQYF.

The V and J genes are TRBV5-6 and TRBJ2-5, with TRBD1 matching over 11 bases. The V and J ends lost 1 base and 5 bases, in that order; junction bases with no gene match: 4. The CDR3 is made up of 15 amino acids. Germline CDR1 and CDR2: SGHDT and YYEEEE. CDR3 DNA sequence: TGTGCCAGCAGCTTGAGGACAGGGGGCGCGGAGACCCAGTACTTC. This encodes CASSLRTGGAETQYF.

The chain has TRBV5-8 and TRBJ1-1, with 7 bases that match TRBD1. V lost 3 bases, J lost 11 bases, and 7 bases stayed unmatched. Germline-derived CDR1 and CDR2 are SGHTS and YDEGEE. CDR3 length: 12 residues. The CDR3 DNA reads TGTGCCAGCAGCTATCGGACAGGTCGGGCTTTCTTT. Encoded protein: CASSYRTGRAFF.